The next 12 T cell receptor beta chains were all read from a single sample in a study of blood T cell repertoires in COVID-19. Clones were read by immunoSEQ multiplex PCR, and TCRdb kept only the in-frame ones, dropping some. The table includes 65,000 to 70,000 clones, 75% to 85% detected once. The sample was peripheral blood. The receptors here all came from a human donor in a cohort sampled during active COVID-19.

V usage is TRBV28 and J usage is TRBJ2-1; TRBD1 aligns across 9 bases. Germline loops: CDR1 MDHEN, CDR2 SYDVKM. V lost 4 bases and J lost 11; bases outside the gene matches: 12. This CDR3 spans 15 amino acids. The CDR3 loop reads CASSSTGTGQMQQFF. In nucleotides, the CDR3 is TGTGCCAGCAGTTCCACCGGGACAGGGCAAATGCAGCAGTTCTTC.

This rearrangement joins TRBV29-1 to TRBJ1-2; 7 bases align to TRBD1. Losses at the gene ends were 7 bases for V and 8 bases for J; bases not matched to a gene: 7. The CDR3 contains 11 residues. Germline assignment: CDR1 SQVTM and CDR2 ANQGSEA. CDR3 loop: CSDYGQEGYTF. DNA of the CDR3: TGCAGCGATTATGGACAGGAGGGCTACACCTTC.

This chain joins TRBV7-8 and TRBJ2-3; D is unresolved. Germline loops: CDR1 SGHVS, CDR2 FQNEAQ. Trimming cost V 5 bases and J 2 bases, with 8 bases left between them. There are 13 residues in the CDR3. The CDR3 spells CASSRDSTDTQYF. The CDR3 nucleotides read TGTGCCAGCAGCCGCGACTCCACAGATACGCAGTATTTT. The full variable domain, its missing parts supplied by reference TRBV7-8 and TRBJ2-3, is GAGVSQSPRYKVAKRGQDVALRCDPISGHVSLFWYQQALGQGPEFLTYFQNEAQLDKSGLPSDRFFAERPEGSVSTLKIQRTQQEDSAVYLCASSRDSTDTQYFGPGTRLTVL.

The V gene is TRBV6-6, the J gene TRBJ1-1; TRBD1 is a possible D gene (6 bases). The germline gives CDR1 MNHNY, CDR2 SVGAGI (reference sequence). The V end was cut by 7 bases, the J end by 4 bases, with 22 bases between. CDR3 length: 16 amino acids. CDR3 sequence (DNA): TGTGCCAGCATCCCCAATGAGGGGGTCTCCGGCACTGAAGCTTTCTTT. This codes for CASIPNEGVSGTEAFF.

The gene calls are TRBV11-2 and TRBJ2-7, with 8 positions matching TRBD1. Germline CDR1 is SGHAT and CDR2 is FQNNGV. The ends lost 6 bases at V and 9 bases at J; junction bases unmatched: 7. The CDR3 has 12 amino acids. As DNA, the CDR3 is TGTGCCAGCAGGTTTGGGACAGGCAGGCAGTACTTC. This encodes CASRFGTGRQYF.

The CDR3 DNA is TGTGCCAGCAGTTTGAGGGGGCCTCAGCCCCAGCATTTT. This codes for CASSLRGPQPQHF. This chain joins TRBV12-3 or TRBV12-4 and TRBJ1-5; TRBD1 aligns across 7 bases. The CDR3 runs 13 residues. Germline trimming cut 3 bases from V and 6 bases from J; bases unmatched to any gene: 2.

V gene TRBV20-1 combines with J gene TRBJ1-4; TRBD1 might be the D (6 bases). Germline V lookup: CDR1 DFQATT, CDR2 SNEGSKA (reference sequence). The V end was cut by 8 bases, the J end by 8 bases, with 12 bases between. This CDR3 has 11 residues. CDR3 region: CSPRQAEKLFF. DNA of the CDR3: TGCAGTCCCAGACAGGCAGAAAAACTGTTTTTT.

V is TRBV15 and J is TRBJ2-5; 8 bases match TRBD2. CDR3 length equals 13 residues. With 6 bases clipped from V and 1 base from J, the junction kept 1 base outside the gene matches. Looked up from germline, CDR1 is LNHNV and CDR2 is YYDKDF (reference sequence). The CDR3 reads CATSRGGQETQYF. The CDR3 DNA follows: TGTGCCACCAGTCGGGGGGGCCAAGAGACCCAGTACTTC.

The chain couples TRBV6-6 to TRBJ2-2, with 7 bases lining up with TRBD1. The CDR3 has 14 amino acids. Trimming took 6 bases from V and 0 from J; bases not matched to a gene: 1. In germline, CDR1 is MNHNY, CDR2 SVGAGI (reference sequence). The CDR3 loop is CASRQGSNTGELFF. Written as DNA, the CDR3 is TGTGCCAGCAGACAGGGGTCGAACACCGGGGAGCTGTTTTTT.

The table lists this clone with a count of one. The V call is TRBV29-1, the J call TRBJ2-5; maybe TRBD1 (6 bases). V shed 7 bases and J shed 5 bases, with 14 bases lying between them. The CDR3 totals 12 residues. The germline CDR1 and CDR2 sequences are SQVTM and ANQGSEA. The CDR3 region has the DNA TGCAGCGCGGTCAGGGGAATGGAGACCCAGTACTTC. This sequence encodes CSAVRGMETQYF.

The sample holds a few counts of this clone. The V call is TRBV4-2, the J call TRBJ2-7; 14 nucleotides match TRBD2. This CDR3 has 17 residues. Looked up from germline, CDR1 is LGHNA and CDR2 is YNFKEQ. The J segment lost 1 base and the V segment lost 2 bases, leaving 4 bases of the junction unmatched. The CDR3 nucleotides are TGTGCCAGCAGCCAACAGACTAGCGGGAGGGTTTCCTACGAGCAGTACTTC. Translating it yields CASSQQTSGRVSYEQYF.

This chain links TRBV5-1 with TRBJ1-1; 7 bases match TRBD1. CDR3 length: 15 residues. The V gene's germline CDR1 is SGHRS and CDR2 YFSETQ. V lost 0 bases to trimming and J lost 4 bases; unmatched junction nucleotides: 6. The CDR3 loop is CASSLGWDSGTEAFF. The CDR3 coding sequence is TGCGCCAGCAGCTTGGGGTGGGACAGCGGCACTGAAGCTTTCTTT.